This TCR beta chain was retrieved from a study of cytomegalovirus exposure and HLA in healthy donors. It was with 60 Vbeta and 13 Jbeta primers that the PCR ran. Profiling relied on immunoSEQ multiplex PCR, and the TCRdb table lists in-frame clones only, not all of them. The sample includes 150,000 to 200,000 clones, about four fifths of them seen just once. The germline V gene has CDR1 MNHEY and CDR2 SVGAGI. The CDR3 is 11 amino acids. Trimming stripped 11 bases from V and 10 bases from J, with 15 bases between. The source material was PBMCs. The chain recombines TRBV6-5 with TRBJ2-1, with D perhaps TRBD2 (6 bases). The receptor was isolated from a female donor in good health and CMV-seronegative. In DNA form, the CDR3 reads TGTGCCGCGGGGACTCCCTGGGAGCAGTTCTTC. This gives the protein CAAGTPWEQFF.